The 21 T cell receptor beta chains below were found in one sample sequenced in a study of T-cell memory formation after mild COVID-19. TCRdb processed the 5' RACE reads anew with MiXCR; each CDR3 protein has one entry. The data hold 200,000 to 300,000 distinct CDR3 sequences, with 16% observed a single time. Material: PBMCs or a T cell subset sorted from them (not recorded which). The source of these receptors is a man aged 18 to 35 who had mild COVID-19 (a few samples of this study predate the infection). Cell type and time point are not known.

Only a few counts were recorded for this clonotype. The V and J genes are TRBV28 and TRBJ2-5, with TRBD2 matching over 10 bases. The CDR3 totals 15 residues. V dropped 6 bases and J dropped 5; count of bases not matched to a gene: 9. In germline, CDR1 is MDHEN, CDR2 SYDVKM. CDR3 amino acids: CASSSPSGGAETQYF. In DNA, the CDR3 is TGTGCCAGCAGCTCCCCCAGCGGGGGGGCCGAGACCCAGTACTTC.

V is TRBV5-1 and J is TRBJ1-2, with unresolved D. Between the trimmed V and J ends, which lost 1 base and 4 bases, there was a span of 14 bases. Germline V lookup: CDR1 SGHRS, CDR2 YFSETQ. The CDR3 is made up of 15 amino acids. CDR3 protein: CASSLSPGSSYGYTF. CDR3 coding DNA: TGCGCCAGCAGCTTGTCCCCGGGCAGCTCCTATGGCTACACCTTC.

Written as DNA, the CDR3 is TGTGCCAGCAGCTTAAGACAGGGATTCACCGGGGAGCTGTTTTTT. Translating it yields CASSLRQGFTGELFF. This chain uses TRBV5-6 with TRBJ2-2; 7 bases match TRBD1. CDR1 and CDR2 (germline): SGHDT, YYEEEE. J was trimmed by 4 bases and V by 2 bases; bases with no gene match: 5. This CDR3 has 15 residues. Complete variable domain (other parts from reference TRBV5-6 and TRBJ2-2): DAGVTQSPTHLIKTRGQQVTLRCSPKSGHDTVSWYQQALGQGPQFIFQYYEEEERQRGNFPDRFSGHQFPNYSSELNVNALLLGDSALYLCASSLRQGFTGELFFGEGSRLTVL.

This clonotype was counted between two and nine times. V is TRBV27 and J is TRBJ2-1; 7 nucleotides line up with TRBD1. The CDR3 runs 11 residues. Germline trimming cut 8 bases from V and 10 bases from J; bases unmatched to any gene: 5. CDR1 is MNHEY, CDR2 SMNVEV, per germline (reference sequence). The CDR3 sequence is CASQGGGEQFF. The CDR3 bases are TGTGCCAGCCAAGGGGGCGGCGAGCAGTTCTTC.

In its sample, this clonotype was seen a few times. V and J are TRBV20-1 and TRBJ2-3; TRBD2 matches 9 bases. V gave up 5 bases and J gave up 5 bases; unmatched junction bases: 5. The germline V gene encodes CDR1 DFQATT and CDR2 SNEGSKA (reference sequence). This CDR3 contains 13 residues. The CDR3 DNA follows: TGCAGTGCTTCTTCTAGCGGGGAAGATACGCAGTATTTT. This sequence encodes CSASSSGEDTQYF.

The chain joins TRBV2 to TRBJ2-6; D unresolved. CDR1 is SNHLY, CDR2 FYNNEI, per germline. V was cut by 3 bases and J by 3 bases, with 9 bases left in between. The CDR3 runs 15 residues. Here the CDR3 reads CASSEVGFGANVLTF. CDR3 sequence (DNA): TGTGCCAGCAGTGAGGTGGGCTTTGGGGCCAACGTCCTGACTTTC.

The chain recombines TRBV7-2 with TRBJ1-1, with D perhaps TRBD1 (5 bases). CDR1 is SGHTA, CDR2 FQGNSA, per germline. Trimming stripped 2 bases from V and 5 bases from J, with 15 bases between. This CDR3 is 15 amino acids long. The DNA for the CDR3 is TGTGCCAGCAGCTTATCGCCAGGGCTTTTTACTGAAGCTTTCTTT. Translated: CASSLSPGLFTEAFF.

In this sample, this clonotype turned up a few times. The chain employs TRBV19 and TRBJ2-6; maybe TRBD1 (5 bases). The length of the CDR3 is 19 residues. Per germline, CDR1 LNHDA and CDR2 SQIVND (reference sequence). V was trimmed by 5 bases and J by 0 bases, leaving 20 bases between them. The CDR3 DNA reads TGTGCCAGTAGTCCCCGAACAGGAAAAGAACCCTCTGGGGCCAACGTCCTGACTTTC. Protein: CASSPRTGKEPSGANVLTF. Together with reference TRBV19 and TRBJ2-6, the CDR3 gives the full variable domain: DGGITQSPKYLFRKEGQNVTLSCEQNLNHDAMYWYRQDPGQGLRLIYYSQIVNDFQKGDIAEGYSVSREKKESFPLTVTSAQKNPTAFYLCASSPRTGKEPSGANVLTFGAGSRLTVL.

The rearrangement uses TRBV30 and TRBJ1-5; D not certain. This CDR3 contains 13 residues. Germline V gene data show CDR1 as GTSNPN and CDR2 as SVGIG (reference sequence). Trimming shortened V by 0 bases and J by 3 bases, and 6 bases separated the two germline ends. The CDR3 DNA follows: TGTGCCTGGAGTGTACACGCCAATCAGCCCCAGCATTTT. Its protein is CAWSVHANQPQHF.

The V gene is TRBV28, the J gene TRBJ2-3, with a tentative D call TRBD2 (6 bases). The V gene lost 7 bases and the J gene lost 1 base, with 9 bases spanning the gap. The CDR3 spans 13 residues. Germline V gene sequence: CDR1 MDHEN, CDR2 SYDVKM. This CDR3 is CASNPSGTDTQYF. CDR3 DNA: TGTGCCAGCAACCCTAGCGGCACAGATACGCAGTATTTT.

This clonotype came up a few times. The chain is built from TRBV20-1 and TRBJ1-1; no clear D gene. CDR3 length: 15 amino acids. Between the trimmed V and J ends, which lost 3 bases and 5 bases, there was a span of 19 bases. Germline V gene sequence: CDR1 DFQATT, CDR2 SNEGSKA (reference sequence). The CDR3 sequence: CSASWRADSGTEAFF. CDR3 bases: TGCAGTGCTAGTTGGAGGGCGGATTCGGGTACTGAAGCTTTCTTT.

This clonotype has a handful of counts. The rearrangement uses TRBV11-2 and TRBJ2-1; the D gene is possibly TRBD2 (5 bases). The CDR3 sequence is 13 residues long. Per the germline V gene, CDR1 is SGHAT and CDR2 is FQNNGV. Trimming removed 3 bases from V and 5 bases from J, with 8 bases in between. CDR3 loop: CASSFHGNNEQFF. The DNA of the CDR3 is TGTGCCAGCAGCTTCCACGGGAACAATGAGCAGTTCTTC.

The CDR3 loop reads CASSLTGGQSPLHF. CDR3 nucleotide sequence: TGCGCCAGCAGCCTCACGGGCGGCCAATCACCCCTCCACTTT. V usage is TRBV4-3 and J usage is TRBJ1-6; no clear D gene. The CDR3 runs 14 residues. The germline gives CDR1 LGHNA, CDR2 YSLEER. Trimming stripped 4 bases from V and 10 bases from J, with 14 bases between.

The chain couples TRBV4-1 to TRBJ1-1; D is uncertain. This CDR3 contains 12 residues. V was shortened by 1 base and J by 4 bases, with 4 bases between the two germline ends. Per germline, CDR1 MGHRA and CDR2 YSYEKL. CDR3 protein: CASSQGSTEAFF. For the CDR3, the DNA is TGCGCCAGCAGCCAAGGAAGCACTGAAGCTTTCTTT.

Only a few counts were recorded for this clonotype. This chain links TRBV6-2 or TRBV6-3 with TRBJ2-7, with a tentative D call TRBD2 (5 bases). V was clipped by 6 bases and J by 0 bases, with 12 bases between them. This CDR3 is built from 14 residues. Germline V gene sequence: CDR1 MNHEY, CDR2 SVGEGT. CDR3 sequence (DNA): TGTGCCAGCAGCGGAGGATATGCCTCCTACGAGCAGTACTTC. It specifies CASSGGYASYEQYF.

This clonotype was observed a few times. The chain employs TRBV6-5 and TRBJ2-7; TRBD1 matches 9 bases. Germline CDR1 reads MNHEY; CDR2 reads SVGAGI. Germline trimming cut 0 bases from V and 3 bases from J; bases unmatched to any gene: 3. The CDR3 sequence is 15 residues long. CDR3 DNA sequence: TGTGCCAGCAGTTACTCCGGGACAGGGTTCTACGAGCAGTACTTC. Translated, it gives CASSYSGTGFYEQYF.

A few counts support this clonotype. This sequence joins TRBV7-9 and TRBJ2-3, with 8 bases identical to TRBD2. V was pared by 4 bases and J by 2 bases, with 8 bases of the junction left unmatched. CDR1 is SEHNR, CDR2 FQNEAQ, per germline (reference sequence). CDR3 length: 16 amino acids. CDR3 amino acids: CASSWSGGAHTDTQYF. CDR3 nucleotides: TGTGCCAGCAGCTGGAGCGGGGGCGCTCACACAGATACGCAGTATTTT.

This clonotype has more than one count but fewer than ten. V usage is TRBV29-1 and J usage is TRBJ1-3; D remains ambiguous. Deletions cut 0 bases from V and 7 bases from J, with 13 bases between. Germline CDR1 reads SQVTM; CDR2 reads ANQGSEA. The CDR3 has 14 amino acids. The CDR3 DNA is TGCAGCGTTGAAGACGGTACAGCTTCTAACACCATATATTTT. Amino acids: CSVEDGTASNTIYF.

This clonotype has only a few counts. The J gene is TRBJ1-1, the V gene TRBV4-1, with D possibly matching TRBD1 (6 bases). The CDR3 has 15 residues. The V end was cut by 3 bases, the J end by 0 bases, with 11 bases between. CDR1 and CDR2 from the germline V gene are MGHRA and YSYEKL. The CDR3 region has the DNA TGCGCCAGCAGCCACGAGGGACAAATGAACACTGAAGCTTTCTTT. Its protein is CASSHEGQMNTEAFF.

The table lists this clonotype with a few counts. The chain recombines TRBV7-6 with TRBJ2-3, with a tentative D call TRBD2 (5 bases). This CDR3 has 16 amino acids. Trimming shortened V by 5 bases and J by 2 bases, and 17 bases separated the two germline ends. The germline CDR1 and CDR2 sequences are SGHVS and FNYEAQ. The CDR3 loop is CASSIRPRRNTDTQYF. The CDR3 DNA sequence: TGTGCCAGCAGCATCCGTCCGCGGAGGAACACAGATACGCAGTATTTT.

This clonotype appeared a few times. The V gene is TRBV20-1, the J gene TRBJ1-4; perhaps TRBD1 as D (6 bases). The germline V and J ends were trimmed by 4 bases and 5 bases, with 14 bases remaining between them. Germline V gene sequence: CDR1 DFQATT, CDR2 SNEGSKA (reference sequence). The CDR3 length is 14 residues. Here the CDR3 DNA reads TGCAGTGCTACCCCACATGGACAGAATGAAAAACTGTTTTTT. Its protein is CSATPHGQNEKLFF.